This record concerns one TCR beta chain sequence. Antigen: not known. The data belong to a study of siplizumab effects on memory and regulatory T cells. Data came from immunoSEQ multiplex PCR; TCRdb stores just in-frame clones and leaves some out. The sample shows 62,000 or so clones, roughly 85% of them seen only once. General observations from the study: In unstimulated cells, naive T cells appeared more diverse than memory T cells and seemed major alloresponse contributors. Sequences below about 10^-5 frequency were poorly captured, and few alloreactive clones mapped to unstimulated subsets.

The receptor was isolated from a human donor in good health. Sequenced input: memory CD4+ T cells sorted from blood.

The CDR3 here is CAIRDRDATEAFF. In DNA, the CDR3 is TGTGCCATCAGGGACAGGGATGCCACTGAAGCTTTCTTT. This chain connects TRBV10-3 to TRBJ1-1, with 8 bases identical to TRBD1. Germline V lookup: CDR1 ENHRY, CDR2 SYGVKD. This CDR3 spans 13 amino acids. Losses at the gene ends were 6 bases for V and 4 bases for J; bases not matched to a gene: 4.